One sample yielded the 14 T cell receptor beta chains listed below, sequenced in a study of blood T cell repertoires in COVID-19. Clones were read by immunoSEQ multiplex PCR, and TCRdb kept only the in-frame ones, dropping some. The sample records 95,000 to 100,000 clones, 91% being singletons. The material sequenced was peripheral blood. The receptors come from a man aged 45-65 years with acute or convalescent COVID-19.

This clone was observed a single time. The chain carries TRBV7-2 and TRBJ2-2; 9 bases match TRBD2. This CDR3 region has 16 residues. Germline V gene data show CDR1 as SGHTA and CDR2 as FQGNSA. The V and J ends lost 4 bases and 8 bases, in that order; junction bases with no gene match: 11. The CDR3 DNA follows: TGTGCCAGCAGCTCTGCGGGGGGGCGGAGGTTAGGGGAGCTGTTTTTT. It specifies CASSSAGGRRLGELFF.

The chain employs TRBV3-1 (or the pseudogene TRBV3-2) and TRBJ1-1; D gene uncertain. CDR1 is LGHDT and CDR2 is YNNKEL in the germline V gene (reference sequence). The CDR3 has 13 residues. The V gene lost 4 bases and the J gene lost 6 bases, with 12 bases spanning the gap. The CDR3 DNA follows: TGTGCCAGCAGCCTTGAGGGCAGACCTGAAGCTTTCTTT. This sequence encodes CASSLEGRPEAFF.

The gene calls are TRBV19 and TRBJ1-5, with 8 bases matching TRBD1. In germline, CDR1 is LNHDA, CDR2 SQIVND (reference sequence). The J segment lost 3 bases and the V segment lost 6 bases, leaving 13 bases of the junction unmatched. The CDR3 is made up of 17 amino acids. The CDR3 here is CASSRGTGGGDNQPQHF. CDR3 nucleotide sequence: TGTGCCAGTAGCCGGGGTACAGGGGGAGGTGACAATCAGCCCCAGCATTTT.

CDR3 in amino acids: CASRRVEQGETQYF. The CDR3 coding sequence is TGTGCCAGCCGCAGAGTCGAACAGGGTGAGACCCAGTACTTC. V and J are TRBV11-3 and TRBJ2-5, with D possibly being TRBD1 (6 bases). Trimming pared 8 bases from V and 5 bases from J, leaving 18 bases between. CDR3 size: 14 residues. Germline CDR1 and CDR2: SGHNT and YENEEA.

CDR3 DNA sequence: TGTGCCAGCAGCTTAGGGACAGGGGCTTTACCCCTCCACTTT. It encodes CASSLGTGALPLHF. The genes are TRBV7-2 and TRBJ1-6, with 9 bases matching TRBD1. Per the germline V gene, CDR1 is SGHTA and CDR2 is FQGNSA. This CDR3 region has 14 residues. Germline trimming cut 1 base from V and 12 bases from J; bases unmatched to any gene: 4.

The chain has TRBV14 and TRBJ1-2; D gene ambiguous. The CDR3 is 13 amino acids. V shed 3 bases and J shed 6 bases, with 11 bases lying between them. CDR1 is SGHDN and CDR2 is FVKESK in the germline V gene. The CDR3 spells CASSQDVGDGYTF. The DNA for the CDR3 is TGTGCCAGCAGCCAGGATGTCGGAGATGGCTACACCTTC.

The gene calls are TRBV19 and TRBJ2-7, with 7 bases aligning to TRBD1. The CDR3 spans 14 residues. V lost 8 bases and J lost 3; bases outside the gene matches: 10. Germline values: CDR1 LNHDA, CDR2 SQIVND (reference sequence). The CDR3 protein is CASSLTGTVYEQYF. As DNA, the CDR3 is TGTGCCAGTTCATTAACCGGGACAGTCTACGAGCAGTACTTC.

This rearrangement joins TRBV5-1 to TRBJ2-7; TRBD1 aligns across 7 bases. The trim removed 3 bases at V and 6 bases at J, leaving 9 bases unmatched. CDR1 is SGHRS and CDR2 is YFSETQ in the germline V gene. The CDR3 sequence is 14 residues long. CDR3 protein: CASSWGQPPAEQYF. The CDR3 DNA is TGCGCCAGCAGCTGGGGACAGCCTCCTGCCGAGCAGTACTTC.

This chain uses TRBV11-3 with TRBJ2-7; perhaps TRBD2 as D (5 bases). The CDR3 sequence is 13 residues long. The germline gives CDR1 SGHNT, CDR2 YENEEA. Deletions cut 3 bases from V and 4 bases from J, with 10 bases between. The CDR3 loop is CASSFFGSYEQYF. The CDR3 region has the DNA TGTGCCAGCAGCTTCTTTGGGAGTTACGAGCAGTACTTC.

J is TRBJ1-1 and V is TRBV29-1; perhaps TRBD1 as D (5 bases). V was shortened by 6 bases and J by 3 bases, with 14 bases between the two germline ends. The CDR3 is made up of 13 amino acids. Germline lookup yields CDR1 SQVTM and CDR2 ANQGSEA. The CDR3 DNA follows: TGCAGCGTCCACGGGGGAGGGGACACTGAAGCTTTCTTT. Its translation is CSVHGGGDTEAFF.

The J gene is TRBJ2-6, the V gene TRBV5-5; D possibly corresponds to TRBD2 (5 bases). This CDR3 has 17 residues. Deletions cut 3 bases from V and 0 bases from J, with 13 bases between. The germline gives CDR1 SGHKS, CDR2 YYEKEE (reference sequence). CDR3 DNA: TGTGCCAGCAGCTCCTTGGCCGGGAACTCTGGGGCCAACGTCCTGACTTTC. This encodes CASSSLAGNSGANVLTF.

The genes are TRBV10-3 and TRBJ1-5, with a weak D call TRBD1 (5 bases). Germline CDR1 ENHRY, CDR2 SYGVKD. Between the trimmed V and J ends, which lost 3 bases and 8 bases, there was a span of 11 bases. The CDR3 totals 13 residues. The CDR3 protein is CAISDGAAEPQHF. The DNA of the CDR3 is TGTGCCATCAGTGATGGGGCGGCGGAGCCCCAGCATTTT.

This clone was seen more than once but under ten times. The chain employs TRBV5-1 and TRBJ1-1; D is perhaps TRBD1 (6 bases). V lost 4 bases, J lost 1 base, and 26 bases lay in between. The CDR3 covers 19 residues. Germline V gives CDR1 SGHRS, CDR2 YFSETQ. The CDR3 protein is CASSPNPPGTRGANTEAFF. DNA for the CDR3: TGCGCCAGCAGCCCAAATCCGCCAGGGACCAGGGGCGCGAACACTGAAGCTTTCTTT. Based on the CDR3 plus reference TRBV5-1 and TRBJ1-1, the full variable domain is KAGVTQTPRYLIKTRGQQVTLSCSPISGHRSVSWYQQTPGQGLQFLFEYFSETQRNKGNFPGRFSGRQFSNSRSEMNVSTLELGDSALYLCASSPNPPGTRGANTEAFFGQGTRLTVV.

The chain is built from TRBV5-4 and TRBJ2-1; D might be TRBD2 (6 bases). V dropped 2 bases and J dropped 9 bases, with 15 bases sitting between them. The CDR3 runs 14 residues. Germline lookup yields CDR1 SGHNT and CDR2 YYREEE (reference sequence). CDR3 protein: CASSFPGTQGEQFF. The CDR3 nucleotides read TGTGCCAGCAGCTTCCCTGGGACTCAGGGTGAGCAGTTCTTC. Together with reference TRBV5-4 and TRBJ2-1, the CDR3 gives the full variable domain: ETGVTQSPTHLIKTRGQQVTLRCSSQSGHNTVSWYQQALGQGPQFIFQYYREEENGRGNFPPRFSGLQFPNYSSELNVNALELDDSALYLCASSFPGTQGEQFFGPGTRLTVL.